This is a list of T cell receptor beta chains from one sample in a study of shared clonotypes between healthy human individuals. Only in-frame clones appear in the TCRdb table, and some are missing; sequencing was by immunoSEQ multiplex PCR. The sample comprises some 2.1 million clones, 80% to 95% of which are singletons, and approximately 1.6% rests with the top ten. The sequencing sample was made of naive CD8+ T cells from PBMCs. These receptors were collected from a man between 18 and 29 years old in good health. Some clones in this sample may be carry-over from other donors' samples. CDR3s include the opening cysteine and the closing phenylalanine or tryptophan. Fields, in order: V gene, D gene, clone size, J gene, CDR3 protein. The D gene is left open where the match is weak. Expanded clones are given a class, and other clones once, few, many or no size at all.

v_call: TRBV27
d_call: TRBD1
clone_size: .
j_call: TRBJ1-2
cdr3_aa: CASSLQPGGLGYTF

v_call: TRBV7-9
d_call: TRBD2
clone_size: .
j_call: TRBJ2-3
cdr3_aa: CASSSTQGGRVTDTQYF

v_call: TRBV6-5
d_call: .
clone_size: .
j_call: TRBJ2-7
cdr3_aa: CASSSPGREQYF

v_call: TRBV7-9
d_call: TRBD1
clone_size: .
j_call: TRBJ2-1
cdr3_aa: CASSSTFGDRAQPDEQFF

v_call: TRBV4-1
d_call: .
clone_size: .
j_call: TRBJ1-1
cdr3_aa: CASSQDGVYKGGTEAFF

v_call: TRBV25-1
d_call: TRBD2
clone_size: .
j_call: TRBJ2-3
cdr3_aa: CASTPQRERGDTQYF

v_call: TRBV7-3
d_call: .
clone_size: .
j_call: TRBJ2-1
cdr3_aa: CASSLSGLLYNEQFF

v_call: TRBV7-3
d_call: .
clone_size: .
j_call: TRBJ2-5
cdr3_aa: CASGFGEQETQYF

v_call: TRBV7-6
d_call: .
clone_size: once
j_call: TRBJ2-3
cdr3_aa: CASSSNGGTDTQYF

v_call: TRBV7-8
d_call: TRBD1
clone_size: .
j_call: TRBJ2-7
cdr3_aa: CASSPAGGNYEQYF

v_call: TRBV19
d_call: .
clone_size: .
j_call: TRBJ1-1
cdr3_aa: CASLTGRTEAFF

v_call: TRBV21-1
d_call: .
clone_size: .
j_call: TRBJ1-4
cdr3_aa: CASSNGQGAKANEKLFF

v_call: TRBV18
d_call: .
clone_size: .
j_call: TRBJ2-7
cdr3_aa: CASSPLGHEQYF

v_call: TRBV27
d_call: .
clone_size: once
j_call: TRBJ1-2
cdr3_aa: CASNPSGKFGYGYTF

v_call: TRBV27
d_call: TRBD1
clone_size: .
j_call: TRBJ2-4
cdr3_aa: CASSPHRDSHWIQYF

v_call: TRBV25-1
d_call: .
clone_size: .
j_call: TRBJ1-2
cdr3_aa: CASSEQGRYGYTF

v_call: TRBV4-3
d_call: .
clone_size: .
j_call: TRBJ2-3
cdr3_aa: CASSYNGDTQYF

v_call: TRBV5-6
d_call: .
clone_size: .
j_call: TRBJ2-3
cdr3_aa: CASSFRAAMPTDTQYF

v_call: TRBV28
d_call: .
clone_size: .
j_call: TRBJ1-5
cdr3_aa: CASSLVQYSNQPQHF

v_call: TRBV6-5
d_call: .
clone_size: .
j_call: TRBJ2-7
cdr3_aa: CASSYSSASSYEQYF

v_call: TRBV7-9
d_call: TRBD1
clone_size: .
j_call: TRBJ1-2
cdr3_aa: CASSLALGRGWSEGYTF

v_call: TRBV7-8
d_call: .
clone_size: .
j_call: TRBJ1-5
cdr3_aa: CASSLLVAGSNQPQHF

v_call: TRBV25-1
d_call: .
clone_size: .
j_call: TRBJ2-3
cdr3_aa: CASSGPRDTQYF

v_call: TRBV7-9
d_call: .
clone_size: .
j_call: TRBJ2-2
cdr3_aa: CASSFPQGGPNTGELFF

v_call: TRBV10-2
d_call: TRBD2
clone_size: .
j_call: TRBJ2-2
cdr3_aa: CASSEPGLAEAGELFF

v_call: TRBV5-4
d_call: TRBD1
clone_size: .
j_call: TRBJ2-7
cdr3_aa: CASSLEDRGPHEQYF

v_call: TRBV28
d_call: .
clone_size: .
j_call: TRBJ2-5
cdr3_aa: CASSFHQETQYF

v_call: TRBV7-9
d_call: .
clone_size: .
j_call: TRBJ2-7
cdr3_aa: CASSFRAVETYEQYF

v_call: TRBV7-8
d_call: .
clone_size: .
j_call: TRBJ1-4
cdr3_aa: CASSFQEGPTNEKLFF

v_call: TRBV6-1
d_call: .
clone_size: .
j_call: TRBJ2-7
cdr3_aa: CASSEGAGQFYEQYF

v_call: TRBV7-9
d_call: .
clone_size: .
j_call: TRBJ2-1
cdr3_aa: CASSPHPSILRAYNEQFF

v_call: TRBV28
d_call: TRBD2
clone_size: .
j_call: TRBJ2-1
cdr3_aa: CASSSLSLGDLSREASYNEQFF

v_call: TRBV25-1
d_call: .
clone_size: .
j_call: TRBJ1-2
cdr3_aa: CASSDRARFGYTF

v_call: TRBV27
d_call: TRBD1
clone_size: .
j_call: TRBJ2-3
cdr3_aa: CATSRDRGSIHTQYF

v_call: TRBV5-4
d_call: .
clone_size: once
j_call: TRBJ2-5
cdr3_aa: CASSLSGAWETQYF

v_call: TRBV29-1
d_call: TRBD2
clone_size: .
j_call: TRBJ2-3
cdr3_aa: CSVAGGVWTDTQYF

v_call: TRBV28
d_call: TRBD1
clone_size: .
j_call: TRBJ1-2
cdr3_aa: CASSLSGQYGYTF

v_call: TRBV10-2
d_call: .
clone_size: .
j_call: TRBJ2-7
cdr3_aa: CASSDLGEQYF

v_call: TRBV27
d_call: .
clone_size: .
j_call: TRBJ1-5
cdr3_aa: CASSLSGGSNQPQHF

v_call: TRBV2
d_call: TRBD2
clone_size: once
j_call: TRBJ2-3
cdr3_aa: CASRPSGRPTDTQYF

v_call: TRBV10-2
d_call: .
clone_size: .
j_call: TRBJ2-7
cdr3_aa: CASSEYGGPSYEQYF

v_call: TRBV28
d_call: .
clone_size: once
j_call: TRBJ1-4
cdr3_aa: CASSLPEQGVNEKLFF

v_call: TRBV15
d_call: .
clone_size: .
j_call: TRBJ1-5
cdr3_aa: CATSSLGAQPQHF

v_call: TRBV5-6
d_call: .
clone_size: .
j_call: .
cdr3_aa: CASSLGGGYEQYF

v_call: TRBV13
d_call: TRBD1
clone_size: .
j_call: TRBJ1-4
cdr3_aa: CASKSGTGDEKLFF

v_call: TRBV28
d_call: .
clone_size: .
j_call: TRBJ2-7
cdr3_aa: CASSYPGGTVYEQYF